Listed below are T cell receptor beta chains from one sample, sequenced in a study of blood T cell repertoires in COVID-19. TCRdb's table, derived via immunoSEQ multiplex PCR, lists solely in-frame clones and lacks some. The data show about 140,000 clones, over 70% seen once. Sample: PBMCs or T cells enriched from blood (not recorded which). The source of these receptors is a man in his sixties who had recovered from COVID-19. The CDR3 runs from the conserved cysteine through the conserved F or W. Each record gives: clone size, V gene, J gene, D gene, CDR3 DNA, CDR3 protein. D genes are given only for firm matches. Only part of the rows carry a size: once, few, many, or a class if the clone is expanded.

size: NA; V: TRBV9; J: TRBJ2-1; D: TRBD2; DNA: TGTGCCAGCAGCTTGGGACTAGCGAATGAGCAGTTCTTC; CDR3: CASSLGLANEQFF
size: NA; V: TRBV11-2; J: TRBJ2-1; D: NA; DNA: TGTGCCAGCAGCTTAAATGGGGGAGGCGATGAGCAGTTCTTC; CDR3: CASSLNGGGDEQFF
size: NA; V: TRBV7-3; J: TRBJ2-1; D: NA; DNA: TGTGCCAGCAGCGATACCTCTAATAGCGGAGAGCAGTTCTTC; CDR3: CASSDTSNSGEQFF
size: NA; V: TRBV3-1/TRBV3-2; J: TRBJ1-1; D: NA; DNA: TGTGCCAGCAGCCAAGGTGCAGGTTCCACTGAAGCTTTCTTT; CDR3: CASSQGAGSTEAFF
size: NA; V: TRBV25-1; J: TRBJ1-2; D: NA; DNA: TGTGCCAGCAGTGAATTCTCGCGGGGCGGCTACACCTTC; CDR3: CASSEFSRGGYTF
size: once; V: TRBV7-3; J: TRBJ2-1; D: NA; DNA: TGTGCCAGCAGCTTTAGCCGGGGAAGTGAGCAGTTCTTC; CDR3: CASSFSRGSEQFF
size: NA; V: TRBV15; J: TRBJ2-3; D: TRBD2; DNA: TGTGCCACCAGCATCGGGACTAGCAACACAGATACGCAGTATTTT; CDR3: CATSIGTSNTDTQYF
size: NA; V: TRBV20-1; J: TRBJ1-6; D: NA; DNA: TGCAGTGCTACCGACACCTCACCCCTCCACTTT; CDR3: CSATDTSPLHF
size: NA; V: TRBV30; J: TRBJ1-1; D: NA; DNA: TGTGCCTCAAATATCCGGGTGGGGAACACTGAAGCTTTCTTT; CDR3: CASNIRVGNTEAFF
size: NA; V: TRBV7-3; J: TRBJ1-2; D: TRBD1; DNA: TGTGCCAGCAGCTTATCGGGACAGTATGGCTACACCTTC; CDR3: CASSLSGQYGYTF
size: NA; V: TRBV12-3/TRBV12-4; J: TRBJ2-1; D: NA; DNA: TGTGCCAGCGGCCTGAACAATGAGCAGTTCTTC; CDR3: CASGLNNEQFF
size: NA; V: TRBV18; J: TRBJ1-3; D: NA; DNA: TGTGCCAGCTCACCAATCGGAAGGGGCGCAGGACCTGGAAACACCATATATTTT; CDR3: CASSPIGRGAGPGNTIYF
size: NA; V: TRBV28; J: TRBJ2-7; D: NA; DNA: TGTGCCAGCAGTTTCGGAACAGGGAGGGCCTACGAGCAGTACTTC; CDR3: CASSFGTGRAYEQYF
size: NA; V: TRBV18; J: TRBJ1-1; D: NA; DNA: TGTGCCAGCTCACCAACTCATCTCACTGAAGCTTTCTTT; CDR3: CASSPTHLTEAFF
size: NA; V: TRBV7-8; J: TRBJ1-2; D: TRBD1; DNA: TGTGCCAGCAGCTATTCGACAGGGAACGGCTACACCTTC; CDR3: CASSYSTGNGYTF
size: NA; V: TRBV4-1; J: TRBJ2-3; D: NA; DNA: TGCGCCAGCAGCCGACAGGAGCACACAGATACGCAGTATTTT; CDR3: CASSRQEHTDTQYF
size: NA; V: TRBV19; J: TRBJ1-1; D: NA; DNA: TGTGCCAGTAGGCAACAGGGTCAGGTCACTGAAGCTTTCTTT; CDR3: CASRQQGQVTEAFF
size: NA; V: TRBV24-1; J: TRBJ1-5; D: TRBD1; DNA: TGTGCCACCAGTGGTAAAGCGGGACAGGGTGATCAGCCCCAGCATTTT; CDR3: CATSGKAGQGDQPQHF
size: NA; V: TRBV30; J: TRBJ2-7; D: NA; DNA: TGTGCCTGGAGCCGAGGGGGGGGCACCGAGCAGTACTTC; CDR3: CAWSRGGGTEQYF
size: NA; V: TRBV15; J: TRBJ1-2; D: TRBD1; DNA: TGTGCCACCAGCAGAGGTCGGGACAGCTCGTCTGGCTACACCTTC; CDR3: CATSRGRDSSSGYTF
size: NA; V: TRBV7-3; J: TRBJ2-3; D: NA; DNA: TGTGCCAGCAGCTTATCTCAGGGTGGCACAGATACGCAGTATTTT; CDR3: CASSLSQGGTDTQYF
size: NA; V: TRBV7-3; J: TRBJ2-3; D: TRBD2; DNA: TGTGCCAGAGGGGGGAAACTAGCGGGAGTCCCAGATACGCAGTATTTT; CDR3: CARGGKLAGVPDTQYF
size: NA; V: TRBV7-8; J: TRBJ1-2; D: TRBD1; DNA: TGTGCCAGCAGCTTATCAGGGGGCGCTAATGGCTACACCTTC; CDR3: CASSLSGGANGYTF
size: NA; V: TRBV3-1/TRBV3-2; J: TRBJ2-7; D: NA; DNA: TGTGCCAGCAGCCAAGATGGAGGGGACTCCTACGAGCAGTACTTC; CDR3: CASSQDGGDSYEQYF
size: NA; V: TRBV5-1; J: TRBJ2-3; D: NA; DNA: TGCGCCAGCAGCTTGGCCGGGGGAGTCACAGATACGCAGTATTTT; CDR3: CASSLAGGVTDTQYF
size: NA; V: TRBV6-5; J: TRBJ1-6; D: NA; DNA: TGTGCCAGCAGTTACCGGACAGAGAATTCACCCCTCCACTTT; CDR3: CASSYRTENSPLHF
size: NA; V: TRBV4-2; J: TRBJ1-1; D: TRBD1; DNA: TGTGCCAGCAGCCGTGACAGGGGCACTGAAGCTTTCTTT; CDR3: CASSRDRGTEAFF
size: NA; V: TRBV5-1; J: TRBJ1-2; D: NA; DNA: TGCGCCACCTCATGGGACGGTTTACCCGGAGGGGATGGCTACACCTTC; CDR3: CATSWDGLPGGDGYTF
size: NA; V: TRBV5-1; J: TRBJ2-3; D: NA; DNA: TGCGCCAGCAGCATCGGACTGCAAAGAGGCACAGATACGCAGTATTTT; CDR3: CASSIGLQRGTDTQYF
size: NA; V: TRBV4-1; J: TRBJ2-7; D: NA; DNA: TGCGCCAGCAGCCAAGCAGGGGGGAGTTCCTACGAGCAGTACTTC; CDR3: CASSQAGGSSYEQYF
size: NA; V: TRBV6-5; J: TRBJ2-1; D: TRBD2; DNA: TGTGCCAGCAGGCTAGCGGGAGGGCCGGGGTATGAGCAGTTCTTC; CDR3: CASRLAGGPGYEQFF
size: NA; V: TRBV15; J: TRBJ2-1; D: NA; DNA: TGTGCCACCAGCAGAGGGGACTCGGCCGCGAATGAGCAGTTCTTC; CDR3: CATSRGDSAANEQFF
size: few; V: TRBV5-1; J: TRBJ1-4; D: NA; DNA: TGCGCCAGCAGCTTTGGGTCAGGGGAGGAAAAACTGTTTTTT; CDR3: CASSFGSGEEKLFF
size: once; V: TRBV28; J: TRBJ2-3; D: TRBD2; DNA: TGTGCCAGCAGCCTTAGCGGGAGCCCAGATACGCAGTATTTT; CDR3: CASSLSGSPDTQYF
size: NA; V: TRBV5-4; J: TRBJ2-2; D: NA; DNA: TGTGCCAGCAGCTCCGCTGGCGGGACGAACACCGGGGAGCTGTTTTTT; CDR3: CASSSAGGTNTGELFF